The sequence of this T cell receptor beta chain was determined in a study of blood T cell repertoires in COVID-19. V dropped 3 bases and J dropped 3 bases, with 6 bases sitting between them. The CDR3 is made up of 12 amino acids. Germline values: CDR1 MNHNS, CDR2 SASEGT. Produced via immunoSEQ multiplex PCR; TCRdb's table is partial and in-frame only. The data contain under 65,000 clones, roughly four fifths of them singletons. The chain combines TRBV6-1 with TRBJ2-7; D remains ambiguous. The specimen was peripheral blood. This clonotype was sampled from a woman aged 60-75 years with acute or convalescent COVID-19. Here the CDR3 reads CASSESLYEQYF. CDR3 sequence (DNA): TGTGCCAGCAGTGAGTCCCTCTACGAGCAGTACTTC.